These 32 T cell receptor beta chains originate from one sample sequenced in a study of cytomegalovirus exposure and HLA in healthy donors. Libraries were prepared by immunoSEQ multiplex PCR; TCRdb keeps only in-frame clonotypes and omits some of them. The data show roughly 90,000 clones, 85% seen once. Specimen: PBMCs. The receptors originated from a man younger than 30 in good health and CMV-seropositive.

The chain carries TRBV29-1 and TRBJ1-1, with D uncertain. V was cut by 7 bases and J by 0 bases, with 9 bases left in between. There are 12 residues in the CDR3. Germline values: CDR1 SQVTM, CDR2 ANQGSEA. The CDR3 region is CSAADLNTEAFF. The DNA for the CDR3 is TGCAGCGCGGCGGATCTGAACACTGAAGCTTTCTTT.

This clone appeared a single time. The rearrangement uses TRBV2 and TRBJ2-1; 11 nucleotides agree with TRBD1. Per the germline V gene, CDR1 is SNHLY and CDR2 is FYNNEI. Unmatched junction bases numbered 5, after V lost 7 bases and J lost 0 bases. The CDR3 extends over 16 amino acids. The CDR3 region has the DNA TGTGCCAGCACCCGGGACAGGGGGAGCTCCTACAATGAGCAGTTCTTC. Translation: CASTRDRGSSYNEQFF.

The chain couples TRBV6-5 to TRBJ2-1, with 7 bases matching TRBD2. Germline trimming cut 6 bases from V and 0 bases from J; bases unmatched to any gene: 2. Germline V gene lookup returns CDR1 MNHEY and CDR2 SVGAGI. The CDR3 contains 14 residues. CDR3 sequence reads: CASSGGSSYNEQFF. DNA for the CDR3: TGTGCCAGCAGCGGGGGGAGCTCCTACAATGAGCAGTTCTTC.

The rearrangement joins TRBV7-3 to TRBJ2-2, with TRBD2 matching 13 bases. V lost 1 base and J lost 6; bases outside the gene matches: 8. The CDR3 length is 18 residues. Germline loops: CDR1 SGHTA, CDR2 FQGTGA. The CDR3 loop reads CASSLNPGLAGRAGELFF. For the CDR3, the DNA is TGTGCCAGCAGCTTAAACCCGGGACTAGCGGGACGGGCCGGGGAGCTGTTTTTT.

The chain employs TRBV10-3 and TRBJ2-1; tentative D call: TRBD2 (5 bases). CDR1 and CDR2 (germline): ENHRY, SYGVKD. The V end lost 10 bases, the J end lost 9 bases, and 10 bases lay between the germline ends. The CDR3 extends over 10 amino acids. The CDR3 is CATAGSEQFF. In nucleotides, the CDR3 is TGTGCCACCGCGGGTAGTGAGCAGTTCTTC.

The chain recombines TRBV30 with TRBJ1-1; a weak D match, TRBD1 (5 bases). CDR1 is GTSNPN and CDR2 is SVGIG in the germline V gene (reference sequence). This CDR3 is built from 11 residues. V was clipped by 8 bases and J by 1 base, with 8 bases between them. CDR3 sequence (DNA): TGTGCCGGGGCGCCGAACACTGAAGCTTTCTTT. Protein: CAGAPNTEAFF. Based on the CDR3 plus reference TRBV30 and TRBJ1-1, the full variable domain is SQTIHQWPATLVQPVGSPLSLECTVEGTSNPNLYWYRQAAGRGLQLLFYSVGIGQISSEVPQNLSASRPQDRQFILSSKKLLLSDSGFYLCAGAPNTEAFFGQGTRLTVV.

V usage is TRBV5-1 and J usage is TRBJ1-4; 8 bases fit TRBD1. This CDR3 is 16 amino acids long. J gave up 7 bases and V 0 bases, and 8 bases lay outside the gene matches. Germline loops: CDR1 SGHRS, CDR2 YFSETQ. CDR3: CASSLGGQGDIEKLFF. Written as DNA, the CDR3 is TGCGCCAGCAGCTTGGGAGGACAGGGTGATATTGAAAAACTGTTTTTT. Combining the CDR3 with reference TRBV5-1 and TRBJ1-4 gives the whole variable domain KAGVTQTPRYLIKTRGQQVTLSCSPISGHRSVSWYQQTPGQGLQFLFEYFSETQRNKGNFPGRFSGRQFSNSRSEMNVSTLELGDSALYLCASSLGGQGDIEKLFFGSGTQLSVL.

The chain joins TRBV11-1 to TRBJ2-5, with D possibly matching TRBD1 (6 bases). Trimming shortened V by 4 bases and J by 5 bases, and 11 bases separated the two germline ends. Germline V gene data show CDR1 as SGHAT and CDR2 as FQDESV (reference sequence). This CDR3 is built from 13 residues. The CDR3 DNA reads as TGTGCCAGCAGCTCCAGGGGCGGCGAGACCCAGTACTTC. Its protein product is CASSSRGGETQYF.

The chain combines TRBV27 with TRBJ2-7; 7 bases agree with TRBD2. J gave up 6 bases and V 0 bases, and 5 bases lay outside the gene matches. Germline assignment: CDR1 MNHEY and CDR2 SMNVEV (reference sequence). This CDR3 contains 14 residues. This CDR3 is CASSLSSTSSEQYV. CDR3 nucleotide sequence: TGTGCCAGCAGTTTATCATCGACTAGCTCCGAGCAGTACGTC.

This sequence joins TRBV18 and TRBJ2-3; 14 bases fit TRBD2. Losses at the gene ends were 6 bases for V and 2 bases for J; bases not matched to a gene: 4. The CDR3 covers 16 residues. Germline V gene sequence: CDR1 KGHSH, CDR2 LQKENI. As DNA, the CDR3 is TGTGCCAGCTCGGGGACTAGCGGGAGTTTCACAGATACGCAGTATTTT. Protein: CASSGTSGSFTDTQYF.

This clone has just a few counts. The rearrangement links TRBV6-1 to TRBJ1-4, with D tentatively TRBD1 (5 bases). CDR1 and CDR2 from the germline V gene are MNHNS and SASEGT. The germline V and J ends were trimmed by 5 bases and 8 bases, with 18 bases remaining between them. This CDR3 contains 15 residues. The CDR3 DNA reads TGTGCCAGCAGTAAGACAGAGGCAGAAGGCGAAAAACTGTTTTTT. Its translation: CASSKTEAEGEKLFF.

CDR3 protein: CASSPTRDRGWNTEAFF. The CDR3 nucleotides read TGTGCCAGCAGCCCAACCCGGGACAGGGGTTGGAACACTGAAGCTTTCTTT. The V call is TRBV7-9, the J call TRBJ1-1; 10 nucleotides agree with TRBD1. The V segment lost 5 bases and the J segment 1 base; nucleotides outside the gene matches: 10. From germline, CDR1 is SEHNR and CDR2 FQNEAQ (reference sequence). This CDR3 is built from 17 residues.

The V gene is TRBV7-9, the J gene TRBJ1-5; D may be TRBD1 (6 bases). Germline V gene data show CDR1 as SEHNR and CDR2 as FQNEAQ (reference sequence). The CDR3 sequence is 15 residues long. V was clipped by 1 base and J by 3 bases, with 10 bases between them. This CDR3 is CASSLGTGPNQPQHF. Written as DNA, the CDR3 is TGTGCCAGCAGCTTAGGTACAGGGCCCAATCAGCCCCAGCATTTT.

The chain is built from TRBV5-6 and TRBJ1-2, with TRBD1 as a possible D gene (6 bases). The germline V gene has CDR1 SGHDT and CDR2 YYEEEE. The V and J ends lost 2 bases and 0 bases respectively, with 11 bases between them. The CDR3 has 15 amino acids. The CDR3 loop reads CASSFGQLTNYGYTF. The CDR3 region has the DNA TGTGCCAGCAGCTTCGGACAGCTAACTAACTATGGCTACACCTTC.

The chain is built from TRBV5-1 and TRBJ2-2; 7 bases line up with TRBD2. Germline values: CDR1 SGHRS, CDR2 YFSETQ. This CDR3 has 16 amino acids. The junction had 7 bases not matched to a gene; V was cut back by 3 bases and J by 2 bases. Here the CDR3 DNA reads TGCGCCAGCAGCTACCTGACTAGCACCAACACCGGGGAGCTGTTTTTT. Amino acid sequence: CASSYLTSTNTGELFF.

The chain recombines TRBV6-6 with TRBJ2-7, with a tentative D call TRBD1 (6 bases). Germline CDR1 and CDR2: MNHNY and SVGAGI (reference sequence). V lost 2 bases and J 2 bases, leaving 10 bases between the germline ends. The CDR3 covers 14 residues. CDR3 sequence: CASSYTAGAYEQYF. The CDR3 DNA reads as TGTGCCAGCAGTTACACGGCAGGGGCCTACGAGCAGTACTTC.

This clone was seen a single time. The chain has TRBV5-1 and TRBJ1-2, with TRBD1 matching 9 bases. V lost 4 bases, J lost 3 bases, and 10 bases stayed unmatched. The CDR3 extends over 16 amino acids. Germline CDR1 is SGHRS and CDR2 is YFSETQ. CDR3 nucleotides: TGCGCCAGCAGCCCCGGCACCAGGACAGGGGACTATGGCTACACCTTC. Its protein is CASSPGTRTGDYGYTF. Drawing the rest from reference TRBV5-1 and TRBJ1-2, the complete variable domain is KAGVTQTPRYLIKTRGQQVTLSCSPISGHRSVSWYQQTPGQGLQFLFEYFSETQRNKGNFPGRFSGRQFSNSRSEMNVSTLELGDSALYLCASSPGTRTGDYGYTFGSGTRLTVV.

This clone was recorded once. The chain is built from TRBV27 and TRBJ1-2; D remains ambiguous. V was shortened by 1 base and J by 3 bases, with 6 bases between the two germline ends. CDR3 length: 13 amino acids. The germline V gene encodes CDR1 MNHEY and CDR2 SMNVEV (reference sequence). The CDR3 loop reads CASSLYSYYGYTF. Here the CDR3 DNA reads TGTGCCAGCAGTTTATACAGTTACTATGGCTACACCTTC.

The chain joins TRBV19 to TRBJ1-5, with D perhaps TRBD1 (5 bases). The CDR3 spans 17 residues. CDR1 is LNHDA and CDR2 is SQIVND in the germline V gene (reference sequence). V lost 2 bases, J lost 7 bases, and 21 bases lay in between. The CDR3 sequence is CASSILSGRGSHQPQHF. DNA for the CDR3: TGTGCCAGTAGTATACTCTCCGGGAGGGGTTCCCACCAGCCCCAGCATTTT.

The rearrangement links TRBV5-1 to TRBJ1-1; D is possibly TRBD1 (5 bases). Looked up from germline, CDR1 is SGHRS and CDR2 is YFSETQ. Trimming left V 5 bases short and J 0 bases short, with 8 bases between. This CDR3 has 13 amino acids. The CDR3 DNA is TGCGCCAGCAGTGGGGGGATGAACACTGAAGCTTTCTTT. Amino acid sequence: CASSGGMNTEAFF.

The V gene is TRBV5-6, the J gene TRBJ2-6; D may be TRBD2 (6 bases). Per germline, CDR1 SGHDT and CDR2 YYEEEE. CDR3 length equals 16 residues. Trimming cost V 0 bases and J 2 bases, with 9 bases left between them. The CDR3: CASSLAPGAGANVLTF. The CDR3 DNA is TGTGCCAGCAGCTTGGCCCCGGGGGCTGGGGCCAACGTCCTGACTTTC.

This chain connects TRBV30 to TRBJ2-3; tentatively, D is TRBD2 (5 bases). Germline V gene lookup returns CDR1 GTSNPN and CDR2 SVGIG (reference sequence). This CDR3 contains 10 residues. The V end was cut by 8 bases, the J end by 6 bases, with 9 bases between. The CDR3 spells CARGSDTQYF. The DNA of the CDR3 is TGTGCCCGGGGAAGTGATACGCAGTATTTT.

The chain is built from TRBV19 and TRBJ1-2, with 11 bases lining up with TRBD1. The germline CDR1 and CDR2 sequences are LNHDA and SQIVND (reference sequence). Trimming took 8 bases from V and 6 from J; bases not matched to a gene: 8. This CDR3 region has 14 residues. CDR3 coding DNA: TGTGCCAGTGTACGGGACAGGGGGATGCATGGCTACACCTTC. Amino acid sequence: CASVRDRGMHGYTF. The variable domain in full, with the rest retrieved from reference TRBV19 and TRBJ1-2, is DGGITQSPKYLFRKEGQNVTLSCEQNLNHDAMYWYRQDPGQGLRLIYYSQIVNDFQKGDIAEGYSVSREKKESFPLTVTSAQKNPTAFYLCASVRDRGMHGYTFGSGTRLTVV.

The chain couples TRBV28 to TRBJ1-1; TRBD1 matches at 7 bases. J lost 4 bases, V lost 4 bases, and 18 bases had no gene match. Germline CDR1 and CDR2: MDHEN and SYDVKM. The CDR3 runs to 18 residues. The CDR3 DNA reads TGTGCCAGCAGTTCCGTGACAGGGACTTTGGGTTTGGTCACTGAAGCTTTCTTT. It codes for CASSSVTGTLGLVTEAFF.

This clone was detected only once. CDR3 sequence reads: CASSPILAGRYNEQFF. CDR3 in DNA: TGTGCCAGCAGCCCCATACTAGCGGGTCGGTACAATGAGCAGTTCTTC. The gene calls are TRBV5-6 and TRBJ2-1, with 9 bases matching TRBD2. Germline CDR1 is SGHDT and CDR2 is YYEEEE. CDR3 size: 16 residues. V dropped 4 bases and J dropped 4; count of bases not matched to a gene: 9. The complete variable domain, with remaining parts taken from reference TRBV5-6 and TRBJ2-1, reads DAGVTQSPTHLIKTRGQQVTLRCSPKSGHDTVSWYQQALGQGPQFIFQYYEEEERQRGNFPDRFSGHQFPNYSSELNVNALLLGDSALYLCASSPILAGRYNEQFFGPGTRLTVL.

This chain links TRBV27 with TRBJ2-7; D possibly corresponds to TRBD1 (5 bases). Germline values: CDR1 MNHEY, CDR2 SMNVEV (reference sequence). This CDR3 has 15 residues. The V end was cut by 6 bases, the J end by 2 bases, with 17 bases between. The CDR3 sequence is CASRFTGYLPYEQYF. CDR3 DNA: TGTGCCAGCAGGTTTACAGGTTATCTTCCCTACGAGCAGTACTTC.

This chain uses TRBV10-3 with TRBJ2-1, with 7 nucleotides matching TRBD2. The CDR3 loop spans 15 amino acids. Trimming cost V 3 bases and J 9 bases; bases outside gene matches: 11. The V gene's germline CDR1 is ENHRY and CDR2 SYGVKD. The CDR3 sequence: CAISDGGSSTIEQFF. The CDR3 DNA follows: TGTGCCATCAGTGACGGCGGGAGCTCGACAATTGAGCAGTTCTTC.

The chain has TRBV7-2 and TRBJ1-2; 7 bases agree with TRBD1. CDR1 is SGHTA and CDR2 is FQGNSA in the germline V gene. CDR3 length: 15 residues. V lost 5 bases to trimming and J lost 2 bases; unmatched junction nucleotides: 8. The CDR3 is CASSPRQGTNYGYTF. The CDR3 DNA follows: TGTGCCAGCAGCCCCAGACAGGGAACCAACTATGGCTACACCTTC.

V gene TRBV7-8 combines with J gene TRBJ2-1; weak D call: TRBD1 (5 bases). The CDR3 spans 13 residues. Per germline, CDR1 SGHVS and CDR2 FQNEAQ. The V and J ends lost 5 bases and 8 bases respectively, with 13 bases between them. CDR3 nucleotide sequence: TGTGCCAGCAGCATCAGAAGGGGCTATGAGCAGTTCTTC. Translation gives CASSIRRGYEQFF.

A single count supports this clone. V usage is TRBV28 and J usage is TRBJ2-7; a possible D gene is TRBD2 (6 bases). The CDR3 runs 15 residues. With 5 bases removed from V and 4 bases from J, the gap between germline ends came to 18 bases. CDR1 and CDR2 from the germline V gene are MDHEN and SYDVKM. The CDR3 bases are TGTGCCAGCAGTACCACTTGGGGAGGCCATTACGAGCAGTACTTC. Amino acid sequence: CASSTTWGGHYEQYF.

There are a few counts of this clone. The gene calls are TRBV11-2 and TRBJ2-1; D call uncertain. The germline V and J ends were trimmed by 3 bases and 7 bases, with 10 bases remaining between them. This CDR3 contains 13 residues. Germline values: CDR1 SGHAT, CDR2 FQNNGV. The CDR3 protein is CASSLTTWNEQFF. CDR3 DNA sequence: TGTGCCAGCAGCTTGACAACATGGAATGAGCAGTTCTTC.

The chain combines TRBV11-2 with TRBJ2-5; D ambiguous. The CDR3 spans 11 residues. Between the trimmed V and J ends, which lost 1 base and 5 bases, there was a span of 2 bases. In germline, CDR1 is SGHAT, CDR2 FQNNGV. DNA of the CDR3: TGTGCCAGCAGCTTAGCGGAGACCCAGTACTTC. It specifies CASSLAETQYF.